Shown below are 16 T cell receptor beta chains from a single sample sequenced in a study of T cells in localized non-small cell lung cancer. The data were produced by immunoSEQ multiplex PCR, yet TCRdb's version contains in-frame clones alone and is incomplete. In the table there are fewer than 100,000 clones, roughly 87% of which are singletons. This material consisted of peripheral blood, taken before any cancer treatment. These receptors originate from a man aged 40 to 75 with stage I squamous cell lung carcinoma.

The chain is built from TRBV5-4 and TRBJ2-2; D perhaps matches TRBD1 (5 bases). Trimming removed 1 base from V and 6 bases from J, with 13 bases in between. The CDR3 contains 15 residues. CDR1 and CDR2 (germline): SGHNT, YYREEE (reference sequence). The CDR3, as DNA: TGTGCCAGCAGCTTGAAAGGGGCCGGAGCCGGGGAGCTGTTTTTT. Amino acid sequence: CASSLKGAGAGELFF.

J is TRBJ2-7 and V is TRBV7-2; perhaps TRBD2 as D (5 bases). In germline, CDR1 is SGHTA, CDR2 FQGNSA. The CDR3 contains 12 residues. Deletions cut 6 bases from V and 1 base from J, with 7 bases between. The CDR3 spells CASRERSYEQYF. As DNA, the CDR3 is TGTGCCAGCAGGGAGCGGTCCTACGAGCAGTACTTC.

This chain uses TRBV5-1 with TRBJ1-1; D is possibly TRBD1 (6 bases). Germline V CDR1 and CDR2: SGHRS, YFSETQ. V lost 4 bases to trimming and J lost 5 bases, with 24 bases between them. The CDR3 extends over 17 amino acids. The CDR3 sequence is CASSPPRGETRGTEAFF. The CDR3 bases are TGCGCCAGCAGCCCCCCCCGAGGGGAAACCAGGGGAACTGAAGCTTTCTTT.

This rearrangement joins TRBV14 to TRBJ1-1; 7 bases map to TRBD1. Trimming removed 2 bases from V and 4 bases from J; junction bases left unmatched: 4. The CDR3 has 14 amino acids. Germline CDR1 reads SGHDN; CDR2 reads FVKESK. CDR3: CASSQQGGFTEAFF. CDR3 sequence (DNA): TGTGCCAGCAGCCAACAGGGGGGATTCACTGAAGCTTTCTTT. Together with reference TRBV14 and TRBJ1-1, the CDR3 gives the full variable domain: EAGVTQFPSHSVIEKGQTVTLRCDPISGHDNLYWYRRVMGKEIKFLLHFVKESKQDESGMPNNRFLAERTGGTYSTLKVQPAELEDSGVYFCASSQQGGFTEAFFGQGTRLTVV.

In its sample, this clone was seen a few times. V is TRBV7-9 and J is TRBJ2-7; D remains unclear. The CDR3 is 15 residues long. Trimming took off 5 bases at V and 0 bases at J, with 14 bases between the two ends. Germline-derived CDR1 and CDR2 are SEHNR and FQNEAQ (reference sequence). CDR3 bases: TGTGCCAGCAGCCAAGATTGGCAGAGCTCCTACGAGCAGTACTTC. Translating it yields CASSQDWQSSYEQYF.

J is TRBJ1-1 and V is TRBV18, with a weak D call TRBD1 (6 bases). V lost 0 bases and J 5 bases, leaving 13 bases between the germline ends. CDR1 and CDR2 from the germline V gene are KGHSH and LQKENI. The CDR3 is 15 residues long. Here the CDR3 reads CASSPPTGMSTEAFF. The DNA for the CDR3 is TGTGCCAGCTCACCACCGACAGGTATGTCGACTGAAGCTTTCTTT.

The chain joins TRBV5-1 to TRBJ1-2; TRBD1 aligns across 8 bases. The V segment lost 4 bases and the J segment 0 bases; nucleotides outside the gene matches: 14. CDR3 length equals 18 residues. Looked up from germline, CDR1 is SGHRS and CDR2 is YFSETQ. CDR3 DNA: TGCGCCAGCAGCATTAGCGGCCAGGGGGCGGTTTCTAACTATGGCTACACCTTC. It yields the protein CASSISGQGAVSNYGYTF.

The CDR3 reads CASSTRRAGNTIYF. In DNA, the CDR3 is TGTGCCAGCAGTACGCGGAGGGCTGGAAACACCATATATTTT. V is TRBV28 and J is TRBJ1-3; D not certain. CDR1 and CDR2 from the germline V gene are MDHEN and SYDVKM. The V end was cut by 5 bases, the J end by 2 bases, with 10 bases between. The CDR3 totals 14 residues.

The chain has TRBV5-8 and TRBJ1-2; possible D gene TRBD1, 5 bases. Between the trimmed V and J ends, which lost 4 bases and 0 bases, there was a span of 13 bases. The CDR3 totals 15 residues. Germline loops: CDR1 SGHTS, CDR2 YDEGEE. The CDR3 protein is CASSRGRPTNYGYTF. The CDR3 nucleotides are TGTGCCAGCAGCCGGGGGAGACCCACTAACTATGGCTACACCTTC.

DNA for the CDR3: TGTGCCACCGGGCAGGGTGCAAGCAATCAGCCCCAGCATTTT. It codes for CATGQGASNQPQHF. This chain links TRBV10-3 with TRBJ1-5; a possible D gene is TRBD1 (5 bases). Germline lookup yields CDR1 ENHRY and CDR2 SYGVKD. V gave up 10 bases and J gave up 1 base, with 14 bases separating them. This CDR3 is 14 amino acids long.

This CDR3 reads CASSYVGVSEPQHF. The DNA of the CDR3 is TGTGCCAGCAGTTACGTAGGGGTGAGTGAGCCCCAGCATTTT. The chain uses TRBV6-5 and TRBJ1-5; D is perhaps TRBD1 (5 bases). This CDR3 region has 14 residues. Germline V gene data show CDR1 as MNHEY and CDR2 as SVGAGI. The V gene lost 2 bases and the J gene lost 8 bases, with 13 bases spanning the gap.

V is TRBV2 and J is TRBJ2-3; the D gene is possibly TRBD2 (7 bases). This CDR3 is built from 15 residues. Germline assignment: CDR1 SNHLY and CDR2 FYNNEI. The V end was cut by 5 bases, the J end by 2 bases, with 14 bases between. For the CDR3, the DNA is TGTGCCAGCAGTTTCTCGGGGGGCCCCACAGATACGCAGTATTTT. This codes for CASSFSGGPTDTQYF.

This clone has more than one count but fewer than ten. The chain carries TRBV18 and TRBJ1-1; 7 positions match TRBD1. The CDR3 is made up of 14 amino acids. V lost 2 bases, J lost 3 bases, and 3 bases stayed unmatched. Germline CDR1 and CDR2: KGHSH and LQKENI. The CDR3 region has the DNA TGTGCCAGCTCACCAACAGGGGCGGACACTGAAGCTTTCTTT. Translating it yields CASSPTGADTEAFF. Combining the CDR3 with reference TRBV18 and TRBJ1-1 gives the whole variable domain NAGVMQNPRHLVRRRGQEARLRCSPMKGHSHVYWYRQLPEEGLKFMVYLQKENIIDESGMPKERFSAEFPKEGPSILRIQQVVRGDSAAYFCASSPTGADTEAFFGQGTRLTVV.

This clone was observed a few times. The chain combines TRBV6-1 with TRBJ2-2; no definite D call. V lost 0 bases and J 7 bases, leaving 6 bases between the germline ends. This CDR3 spans 13 amino acids. Looked up from germline, CDR1 is MNHNS and CDR2 is SASEGT. Here the CDR3 reads CASSEAIVGELFF. CDR3 in DNA: TGTGCCAGCAGTGAAGCTATTGTCGGGGAGCTGTTTTTT.

V usage is TRBV7-3 and J usage is TRBJ2-5; D call uncertain. The CDR3 is made up of 15 amino acids. With 0 bases removed from V and 4 bases from J, the gap between germline ends came to 12 bases. CDR1 and CDR2 (germline): SGHTA, FQGTGA. CDR3 DNA sequence: TGTGCCAGCAGCTTAACATCTCAGCAAGGAGAGACCCAGTACTTC. Translated: CASSLTSQQGETQYF.

The chain has TRBV4-1 and TRBJ1-5; D is possibly TRBD1 (6 bases). Germline loops: CDR1 MGHRA, CDR2 YSYEKL. V was pared by 4 bases and J by 0 bases, with 13 bases between. CDR3 size: 16 residues. The CDR3 loop reads CASSPRTEYSNQPQHF. DNA of the CDR3: TGCGCCAGCAGCCCTCGGACAGAATATAGCAATCAGCCCCAGCATTTT.